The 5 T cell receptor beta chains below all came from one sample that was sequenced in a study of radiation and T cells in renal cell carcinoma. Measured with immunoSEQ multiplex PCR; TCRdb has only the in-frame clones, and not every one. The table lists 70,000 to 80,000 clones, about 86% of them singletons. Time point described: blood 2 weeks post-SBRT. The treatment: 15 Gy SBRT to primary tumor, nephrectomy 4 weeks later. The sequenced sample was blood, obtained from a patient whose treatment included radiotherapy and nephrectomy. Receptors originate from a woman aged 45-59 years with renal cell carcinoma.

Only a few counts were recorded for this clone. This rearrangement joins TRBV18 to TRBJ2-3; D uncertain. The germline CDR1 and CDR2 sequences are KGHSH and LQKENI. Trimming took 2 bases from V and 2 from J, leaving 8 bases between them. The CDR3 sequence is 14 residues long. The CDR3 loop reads CASSPGRATDTQYF. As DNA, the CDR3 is TGTGCCAGCTCACCAGGACGGGCCACAGATACGCAGTATTTT.

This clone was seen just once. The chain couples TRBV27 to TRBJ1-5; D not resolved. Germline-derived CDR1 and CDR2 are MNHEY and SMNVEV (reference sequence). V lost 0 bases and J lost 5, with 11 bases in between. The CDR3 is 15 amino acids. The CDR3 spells CASSLSVGLYQPQHF. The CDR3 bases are TGTGCCAGCAGTTTATCGGTTGGGTTGTATCAGCCCCAGCATTTT.

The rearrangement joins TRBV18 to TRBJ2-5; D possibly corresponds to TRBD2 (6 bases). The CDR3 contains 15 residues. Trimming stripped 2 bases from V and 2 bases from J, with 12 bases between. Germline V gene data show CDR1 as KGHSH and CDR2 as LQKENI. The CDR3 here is CASSPLEGGQETQYF. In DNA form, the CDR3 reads TGTGCCAGCTCACCATTGGAAGGAGGGCAAGAGACCCAGTACTTC.

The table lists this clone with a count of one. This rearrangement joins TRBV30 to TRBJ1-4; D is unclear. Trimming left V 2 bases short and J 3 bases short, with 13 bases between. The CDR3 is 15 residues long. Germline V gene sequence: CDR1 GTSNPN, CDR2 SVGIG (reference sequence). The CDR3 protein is CAWSPSWAPNEKLFF. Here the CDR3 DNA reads TGTGCCTGGAGTCCCTCTTGGGCCCCTAATGAAAAACTGTTTTTT.

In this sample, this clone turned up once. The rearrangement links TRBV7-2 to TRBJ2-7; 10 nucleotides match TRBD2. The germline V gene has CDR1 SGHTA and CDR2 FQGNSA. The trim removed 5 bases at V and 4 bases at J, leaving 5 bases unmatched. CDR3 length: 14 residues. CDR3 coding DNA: TGTGCCAGCAGCCCGAGCGGGGGGGCGTACGAGCAGTACTTC. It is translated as CASSPSGGAYEQYF. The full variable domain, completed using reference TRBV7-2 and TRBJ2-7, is GAGVSQSPSNKVTEKGKDVELRCDPISGHTALYWYRQSLGQGLEFLIYFQGNSAPDKSGLPSDRFSAERTGGSVSTLTIQRTQQEDSAVYLCASSPSGGAYEQYFGPGTRLTVT.